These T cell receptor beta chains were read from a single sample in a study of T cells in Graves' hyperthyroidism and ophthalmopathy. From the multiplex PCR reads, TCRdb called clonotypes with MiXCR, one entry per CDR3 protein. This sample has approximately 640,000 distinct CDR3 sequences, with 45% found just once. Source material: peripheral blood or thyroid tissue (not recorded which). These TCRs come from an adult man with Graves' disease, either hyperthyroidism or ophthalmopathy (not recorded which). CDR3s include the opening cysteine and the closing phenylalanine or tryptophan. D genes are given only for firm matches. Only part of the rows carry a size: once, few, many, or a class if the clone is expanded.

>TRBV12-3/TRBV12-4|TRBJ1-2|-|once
TGTGCCAGCAGTCCAGACGATACAGGAAACTATGGCTACACCTTC
CASSPDDTGNYGYTF
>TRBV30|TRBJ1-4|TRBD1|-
TGTGCCTGGAGAGGGGGGACAGGCGTGTTTTTT
CAWRGGTGVFF
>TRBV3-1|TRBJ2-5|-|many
TGTGCCAGCAGCCAATTTCAGCAGCAGACCCAGTACTTC
CASSQFQQQTQYF
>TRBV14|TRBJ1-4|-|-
TGTGCCAGCAGCCAAGATTTACCAGGGCCGAATGAAAAACTGTTTTTT
CASSQDLPGPNEKLFF
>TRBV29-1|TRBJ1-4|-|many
TGCAGCGTCCAGCTTGCAACTAATGAAAAACTGTTTTTT
CSVQLATNEKLFF
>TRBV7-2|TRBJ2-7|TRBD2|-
TGTGCCAGCAGCCAAATGCCAACTAGCGGGGCTGGCGAGCAGTACTTC
CASSQMPTSGAGEQYF
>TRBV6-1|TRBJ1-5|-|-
TGTGCCAGCAGGGCCCGGGGCGGCAATCAGCCCCAGCATTTT
CASRARGGNQPQHF
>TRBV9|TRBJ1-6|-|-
TGTGCCACCACCAAGTGGGCAGATAATTCACCCCTCCACTTT
CATTKWADNSPLHF
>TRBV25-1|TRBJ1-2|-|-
TGTGCCAGCAGCGTAGGACAGTCTAGAAACTATGGCTACACCTTC
CASSVGQSRNYGYTF
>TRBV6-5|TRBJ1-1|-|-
TGTGCCAGCAGTTACTCAGGGGCCGTTGAAGCTTTCTTT
CASSYSGAVEAFF
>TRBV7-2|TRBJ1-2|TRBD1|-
TGTGCCAGCAGCCAACAGGGGTCGGGCGGCTACACCTTC
CASSQQGSGGYTF
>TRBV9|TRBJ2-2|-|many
TGTGCCAGCAGCTTCCAAGGGGTCACCGGGGAGCTGTTTTTT
CASSFQGVTGELFF
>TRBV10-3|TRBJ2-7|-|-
TGTGCCATCAGTGTGGGCTACGAGCAGTACTTC
CAISVGYEQYF
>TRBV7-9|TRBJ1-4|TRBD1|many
TGTGCCAGCAGCTCGGACAGGGAGGCTAATGAAAAACTGTTTTTT
CASSSDREANEKLFF
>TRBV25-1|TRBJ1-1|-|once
TGTGCCAGCAGTGTGTATGGTGCGAGGACGAACTCTGACTGTGGACACCAGGATGGTGAAGCTTTCTTT
CASSVYGARTNSDCGHQDGEAFF
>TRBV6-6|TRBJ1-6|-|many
TGTGCCAGCAGGGATCAGTGGAATTCACCCCTCCACTTT
CASRDQWNSPLHF
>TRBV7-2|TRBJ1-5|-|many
TGTGCCAGCAGCCTCTGGCGGGATCAGCCCCAGCATTTT
CASSLWRDQPQHF
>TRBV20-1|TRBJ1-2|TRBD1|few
TGCAGTGCTCGGACAGGGCATGGTGGCTACACCTTC
CSARTGHGGYTF
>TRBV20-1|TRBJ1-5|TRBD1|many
TGCAGTGCTCCGAACAGGGGGTCGGATCAGCCCCAGCATTTT
CSAPNRGSDQPQHF
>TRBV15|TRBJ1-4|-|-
TGTGCCACCAGCATCCGGGCCACTAATGAAAAACTGTTTTTT
CATSIRATNEKLFF
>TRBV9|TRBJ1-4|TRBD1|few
TGTGCCAGCAGCGGACGGGACAGTATTAATGAAAAACTGTTTTTT
CASSGRDSINEKLFF
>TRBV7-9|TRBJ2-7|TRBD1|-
TGTGCCAGCAGCTTAATAGTAGACAGGGAAACCTACGAGCAGTACTTC
CASSLIVDRETYEQYF
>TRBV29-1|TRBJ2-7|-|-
TGCAGCGTAGCTCTGGACAGTTTCTCCGAGCAGTACTTC
CSVALDSFSEQYF
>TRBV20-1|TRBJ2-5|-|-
TGCAGTGCTAGGGAGGGGCTGAATCAGCCCCAGTACTTC
CSAREGLNQPQYF
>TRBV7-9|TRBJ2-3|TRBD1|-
TGTGCCAGCAGCCCCGACAGGGACCTCACAGATACGCAGTATTTT
CASSPDRDLTDTQYF
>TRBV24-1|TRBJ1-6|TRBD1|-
TGTGCCATCAGAGTGGACAGGGGCCAAGGGCCCCTCCACTTT
CAIRVDRGQGPLHF
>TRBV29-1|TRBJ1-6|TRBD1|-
TGCAGCTTCCGGGACAGCAATTCACCCCTCCACTTT
CSFRDSNSPLHF
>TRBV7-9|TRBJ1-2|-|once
TGTGCCAGCAGCCAAGTGGGGGTTGTTGGCTACACCTTC
CASSQVGVVGYTF
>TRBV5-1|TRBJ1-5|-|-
TGCGCCAGCAGCTTGGGGACAGCAAGCAATCAGCCCCAGCATTTT
CASSLGTASNQPQHF
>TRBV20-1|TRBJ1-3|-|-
TGCAGTGCTAGAGGTCAGGGAATTGGAAACACCATATATTTT
CSARGQGIGNTIYF
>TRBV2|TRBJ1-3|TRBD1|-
TGTGCCAGCCAACAGGGGGCTATAAATGGAAACACCATATATTTT
CASQQGAINGNTIYF
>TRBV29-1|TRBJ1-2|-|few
TGCAGCGTTGGGGAAGGGTATGGCTACACCTTC
CSVGEGYGYTF
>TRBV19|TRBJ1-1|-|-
TGTGCCAGTAGTTCTCTGGCAGTCGGATCGAGGACTGAAGCTTTCTTT
CASSSLAVGSRTEAFF
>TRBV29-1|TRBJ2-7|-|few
TGCAGCGTTGCGACAGGTGAAAACGACGAGCAGTACTTC
CSVATGENDEQYF
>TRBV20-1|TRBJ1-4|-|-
TGCAGTGCTAGAAGAACAGACCTTGAAAAACTGTTTTTT
CSARRTDLEKLFF
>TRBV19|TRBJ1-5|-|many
TGTGCCAGTAGTATTCCTAACGGGATCCAGCCCCAGCATTTT
CASSIPNGIQPQHF
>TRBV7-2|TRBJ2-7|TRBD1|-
TGTGCCAGCAGCTCCTCCGGGACAGACTCCTACGAGCAGTACTTC
CASSSSGTDSYEQYF
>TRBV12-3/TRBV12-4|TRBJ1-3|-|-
TGTGCCAGCAGTTTGGCAGGGGCAGCCTCTGGAAACACCATATATTTT
CASSLAGAASGNTIYF
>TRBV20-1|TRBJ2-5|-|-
TGCAGTGCAGGGGCGGATGAGCAGTACTTGGGAGAGACCCAGTACTTC
CSAGADEQYLGETQYF
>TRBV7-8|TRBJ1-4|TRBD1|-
TGTGCCAGCAGCTTAGTGGGACAGGGTGTTGAAAAACTGTTTTTT
CASSLVGQGVEKLFF
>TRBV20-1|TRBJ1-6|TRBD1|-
TGCAGTGCTCAAGTAACAGGGGTCCCCTATAATTCACCCCTCCACTTT
CSAQVTGVPYNSPLHF
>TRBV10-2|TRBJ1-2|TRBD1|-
TGTGCTAAACCCGGACAGGGAACGGGAGTTGGCTACACCTTC
CAKPGQGTGVGYTF
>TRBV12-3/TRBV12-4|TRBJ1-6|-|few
TGTGCCAGCAGTTTACCCGGGGTAAGGTCTTCACCCCTCCACTTT
CASSLPGVRSSPLHF
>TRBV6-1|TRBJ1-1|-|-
TGTGCCAGCAGTGAAGGGCCCCGGGGCACTGAAGCTTTCTTT
CASSEGPRGTEAFF
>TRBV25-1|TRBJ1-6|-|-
TGTGCCAGCAGAGGTTACCGGGACTGGGGTAAGGTGTCACCCCTCCACTTT
CASRGYRDWGKVSPLHF
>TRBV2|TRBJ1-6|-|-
TGTGCCAGCAGTCAGGACAAATCTCACTTT
CASSQDKSHF
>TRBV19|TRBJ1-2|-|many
TGTGCCAGTGGGTCTTTGTCCGTGTATGGCTACACCTTC
CASGSLSVYGYTF
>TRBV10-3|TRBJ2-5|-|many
TGTGCCATCAGTGGGCCATTAGGCCAAGAGACCCAGTACTTC
CAISGPLGQETQYF
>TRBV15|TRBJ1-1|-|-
TGTGCCACCAGCAGAGATCTGGAAGCAACAGCTTTCTTT
CATSRDLEATAFF
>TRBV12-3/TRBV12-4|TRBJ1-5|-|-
TGTGCCAGCAGCCAAGATGGCATACGCAATCAGCCCCAGCATTTT
CASSQDGIRNQPQHF
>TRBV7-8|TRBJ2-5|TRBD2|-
TGTGCCAGCAGCTTGGCTCTAGCGGGGCCTCAAGGGACCCAGTACTTC
CASSLALAGPQGTQYF
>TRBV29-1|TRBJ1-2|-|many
TGCAGCGTTGAAGGAGGGAGCTGGGCGGCCTATGGCTACACCTTC
CSVEGGSWAAYGYTF
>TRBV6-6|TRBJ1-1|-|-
TGTGCCAGCAGTTACCTAGCGAACACTGAAGCTTTCTTT
CASSYLANTEAFF
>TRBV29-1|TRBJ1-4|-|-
TGCAGCGTTGATGGGGATAATGAAAAACTGTTTTTT
CSVDGDNEKLFF
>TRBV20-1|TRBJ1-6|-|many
TGCAGTGCTGATACAGGGTATGGCTCACCCCTCCACTTT
CSADTGYGSPLHF
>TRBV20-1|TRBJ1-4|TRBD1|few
TGCAGTGCTAGGGCAGTGACAGGGGATGAAAAACTGTTTTTT
CSARAVTGDEKLFF